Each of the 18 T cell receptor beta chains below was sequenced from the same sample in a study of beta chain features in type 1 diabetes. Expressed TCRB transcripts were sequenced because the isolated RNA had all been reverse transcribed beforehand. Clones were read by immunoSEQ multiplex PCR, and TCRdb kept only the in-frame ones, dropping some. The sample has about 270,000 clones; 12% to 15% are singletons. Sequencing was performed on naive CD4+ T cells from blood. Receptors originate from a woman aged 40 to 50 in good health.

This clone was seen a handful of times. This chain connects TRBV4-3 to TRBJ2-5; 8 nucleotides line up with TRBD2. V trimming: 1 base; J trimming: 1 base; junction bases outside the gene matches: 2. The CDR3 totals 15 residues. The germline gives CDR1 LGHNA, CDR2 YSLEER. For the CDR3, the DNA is TGCGCCAGCAGCCAAGCGGGGGGGATCCAAGAGACCCAGTACTTC. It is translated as CASSQAGGIQETQYF.

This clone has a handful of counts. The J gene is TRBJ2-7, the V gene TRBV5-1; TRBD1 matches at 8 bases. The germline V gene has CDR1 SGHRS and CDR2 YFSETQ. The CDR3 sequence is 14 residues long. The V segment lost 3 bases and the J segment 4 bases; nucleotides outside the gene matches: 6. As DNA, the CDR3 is TGCGCCAGCAGCTCAAGGGACAGGCTGTACGAGCAGTACTTC. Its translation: CASSSRDRLYEQYF.

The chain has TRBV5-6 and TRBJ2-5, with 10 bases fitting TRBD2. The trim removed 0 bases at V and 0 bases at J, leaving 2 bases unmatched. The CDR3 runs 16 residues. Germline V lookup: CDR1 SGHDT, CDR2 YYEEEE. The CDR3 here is CASSLVSGGYQETQYF. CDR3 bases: TGTGCCAGCAGCTTGGTTAGCGGGGGGTACCAAGAGACCCAGTACTTC.

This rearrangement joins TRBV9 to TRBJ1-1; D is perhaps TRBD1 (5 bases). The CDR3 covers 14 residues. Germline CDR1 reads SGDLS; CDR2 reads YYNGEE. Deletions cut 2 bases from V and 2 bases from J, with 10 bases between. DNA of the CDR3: TGTGCCAGCAGCGTCCAGGGAAGTAACACTGAAGCTTTCTTT. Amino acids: CASSVQGSNTEAFF. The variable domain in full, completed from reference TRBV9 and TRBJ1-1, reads DSGVTQTPKHLITATGQRVTLRCSPRSGDLSVYWYQQSLDQGLQFLIQYYNGEERAKGNILERFSAQQFPDLHSELNLSSLELGDSALYFCASSVQGSNTEAFFGQGTRLTVV.

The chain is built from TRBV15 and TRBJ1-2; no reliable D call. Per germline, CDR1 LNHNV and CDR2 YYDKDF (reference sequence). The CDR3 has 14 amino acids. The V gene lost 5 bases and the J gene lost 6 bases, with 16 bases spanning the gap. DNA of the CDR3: TGTGCCACCAGCGGAACACGGAACCAGGATGGCTACACCTTC. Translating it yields CATSGTRNQDGYTF.

The CDR3 DNA reads as TGTGCCAGCAGCTTAACAGGTCCCCAAGAGACCCAGTACTTC. Encoded protein: CASSLTGPQETQYF. The chain combines TRBV11-2 with TRBJ2-5, with a possible D match to TRBD1 (5 bases). V lost 2 bases and J lost 1, with 8 bases in between. Germline assignment: CDR1 SGHAT and CDR2 FQNNGV. CDR3 length equals 14 residues.

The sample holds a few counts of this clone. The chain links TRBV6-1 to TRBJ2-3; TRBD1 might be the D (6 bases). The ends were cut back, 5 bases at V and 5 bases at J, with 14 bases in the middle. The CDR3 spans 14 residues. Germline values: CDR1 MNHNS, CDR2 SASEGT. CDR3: CASSPLTGRDTQYF. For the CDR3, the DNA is TGTGCCAGCAGTCCTCTTACAGGGAGAGATACGCAGTATTTT.

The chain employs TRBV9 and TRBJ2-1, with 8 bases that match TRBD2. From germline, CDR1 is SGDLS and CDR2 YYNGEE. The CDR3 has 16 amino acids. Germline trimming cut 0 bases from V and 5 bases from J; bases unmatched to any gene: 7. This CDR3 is CASSVEGGGFHNEQFF. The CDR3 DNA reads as TGTGCCAGCAGCGTAGAGGGCGGGGGGTTTCACAATGAGCAGTTCTTC.

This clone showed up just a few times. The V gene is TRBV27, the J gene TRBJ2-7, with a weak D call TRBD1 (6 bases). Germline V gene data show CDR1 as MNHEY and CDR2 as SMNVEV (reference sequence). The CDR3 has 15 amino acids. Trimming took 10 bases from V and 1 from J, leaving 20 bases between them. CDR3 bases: TGTGCCACCCAACTGGGGCAGGGGATTTCCTACGAGCAGTACTTC. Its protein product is CATQLGQGISYEQYF.

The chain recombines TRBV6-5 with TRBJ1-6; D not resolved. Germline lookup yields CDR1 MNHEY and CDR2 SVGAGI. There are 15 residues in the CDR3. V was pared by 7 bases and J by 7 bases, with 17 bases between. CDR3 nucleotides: TGTGCCAGCAACCGGGCCCGGGAGAGGAATTCACCCCTCCACTTT. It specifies CASNRARERNSPLHF.

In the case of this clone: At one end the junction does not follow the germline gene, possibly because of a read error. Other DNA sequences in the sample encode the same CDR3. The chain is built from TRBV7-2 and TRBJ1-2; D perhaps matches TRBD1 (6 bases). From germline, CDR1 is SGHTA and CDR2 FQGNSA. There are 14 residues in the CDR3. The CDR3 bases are TGTGCCAGCAGTCCAGGGGTAGCTAACTATGGCTACACTTTC. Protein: CASSPGVANYGYTF.

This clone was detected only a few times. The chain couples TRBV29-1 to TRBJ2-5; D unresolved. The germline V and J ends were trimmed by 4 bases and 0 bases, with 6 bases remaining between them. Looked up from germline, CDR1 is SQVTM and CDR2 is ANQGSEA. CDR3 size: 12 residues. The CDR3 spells CSVGSYQETQYF. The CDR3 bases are TGCAGCGTTGGTTCCTACCAAGAGACCCAGTACTTC.

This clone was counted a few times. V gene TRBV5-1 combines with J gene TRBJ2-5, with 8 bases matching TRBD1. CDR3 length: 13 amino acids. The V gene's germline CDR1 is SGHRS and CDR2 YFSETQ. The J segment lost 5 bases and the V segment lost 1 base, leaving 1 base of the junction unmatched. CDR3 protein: CASSLNRGETQYF. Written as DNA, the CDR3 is TGCGCCAGCAGCTTGAACAGGGGGGAGACCCAGTACTTC.

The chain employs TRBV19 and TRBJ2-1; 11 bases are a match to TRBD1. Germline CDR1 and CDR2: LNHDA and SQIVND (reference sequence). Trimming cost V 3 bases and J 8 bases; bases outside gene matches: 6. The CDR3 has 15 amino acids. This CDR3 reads CASSIGQGARDEQFF. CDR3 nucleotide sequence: TGTGCCAGTAGTATCGGACAGGGGGCTCGGGATGAGCAGTTCTTC.

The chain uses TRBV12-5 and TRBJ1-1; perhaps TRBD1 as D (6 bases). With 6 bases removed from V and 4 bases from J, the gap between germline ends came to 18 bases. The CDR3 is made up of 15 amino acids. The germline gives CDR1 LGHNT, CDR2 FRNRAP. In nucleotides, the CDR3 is TGTGCTAGTGGAGGGGGAGCAGGGGTGGTCACTGAAGCTTTCTTT. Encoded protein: CASGGGAGVVTEAFF.

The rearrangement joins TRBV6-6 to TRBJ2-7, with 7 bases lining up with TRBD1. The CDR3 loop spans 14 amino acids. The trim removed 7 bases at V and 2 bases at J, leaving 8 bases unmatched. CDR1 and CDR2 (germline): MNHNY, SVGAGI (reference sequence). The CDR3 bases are TGTGCCAGCACCCGGGGACAGAATACCTACGAGCAGTACTTC. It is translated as CASTRGQNTYEQYF.

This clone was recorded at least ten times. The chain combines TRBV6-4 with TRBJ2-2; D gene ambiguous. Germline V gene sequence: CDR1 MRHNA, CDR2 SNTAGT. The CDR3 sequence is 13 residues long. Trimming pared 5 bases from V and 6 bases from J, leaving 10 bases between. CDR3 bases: TGTGCCAGCAGTCACCTATCTTCCGGGGAGCTGTTTTTT. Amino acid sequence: CASSHLSSGELFF.

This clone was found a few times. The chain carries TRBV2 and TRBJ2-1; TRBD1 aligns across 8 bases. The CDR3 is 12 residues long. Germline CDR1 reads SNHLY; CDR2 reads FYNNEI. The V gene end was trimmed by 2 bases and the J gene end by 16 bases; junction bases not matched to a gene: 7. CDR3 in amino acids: CASSEPGTGPFF. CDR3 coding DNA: TGTGCCAGCAGTGAACCCGGGACAGGTCCCTTCTTC. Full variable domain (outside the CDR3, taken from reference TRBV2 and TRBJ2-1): EPEVTQTPSHQVTQMGQEVILRCVPISNHLYFYWYRQILGQKVEFLVSFYNNEISEKSEIFDDQFSVERPDGSNFTLKIRSTKLEDSAMYFCASSEPGTGPFFGPGTRLTVL.